This T cell receptor (beta chain) came from a study of blood T cell repertoires in COVID-19. At the level of the study: Sample material is recorded as cDNA or gDNA derived from T cells, B-cell-depleted T cells, or PBMCs.

CDR1 is LGHNT and CDR2 is FRNRAP in the germline V gene. J lost 4 bases, V lost 2 bases, and 10 bases had no gene match. This CDR3 has 18 amino acids. In the authors' workflow: From reference gene primer amplification, estimates of nucleated cell counts were derived. Method: immunoSEQ multiplex PCR; TCRdb's copy keeps in-frame clones and lacks some. V and J calls plus clone size are reproduced from that table; the DNA served to infer D and trimming. The sample has more than 100,000 clones; around 87% are singletons. This chain connects TRBV12-5 to TRBJ2-1, with TRBD1 matching over 11 bases. The receptor was derived from a woman in her sixties or seventies with acute or convalescent COVID-19. Specimen: peripheral blood. The CDR3 DNA reads as TGTGCTAGTGGTTTGCCCTCTCTCCGGGACAGGGGGTACAATGAGCAGTTCTTC. It yields the protein CASGLPSLRDRGYNEQFF.